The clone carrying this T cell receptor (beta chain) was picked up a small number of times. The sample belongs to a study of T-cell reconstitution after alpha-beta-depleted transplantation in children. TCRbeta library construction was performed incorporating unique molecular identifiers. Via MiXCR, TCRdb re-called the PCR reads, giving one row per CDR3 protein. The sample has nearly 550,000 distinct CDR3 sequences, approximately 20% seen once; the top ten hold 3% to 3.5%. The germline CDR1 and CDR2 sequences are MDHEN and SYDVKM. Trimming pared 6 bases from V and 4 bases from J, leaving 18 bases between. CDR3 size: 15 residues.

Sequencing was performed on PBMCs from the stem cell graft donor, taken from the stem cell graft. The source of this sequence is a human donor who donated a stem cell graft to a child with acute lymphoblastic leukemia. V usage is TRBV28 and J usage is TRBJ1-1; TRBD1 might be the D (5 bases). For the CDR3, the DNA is TGTGCCAGCAGCCCCCGGTGGAGGGGACTCACTGAAGCTTTCTTT. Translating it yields CASSPRWRGLTEAFF.